Listed here are 12 T cell receptor beta chains from one sample, sequenced in a study of shared clonotypes between healthy human individuals. Some clones are missing from TCRdb's copy, which holds only in-frame ones; the method was immunoSEQ multiplex PCR. The table has a few million clones, just over 90% seen once. The specimen was naive CD4+ T cells from PBMCs. Subset noted: CD45RA+ positively selected. The origin of the receptors is a man between 18 and 29 years old in good health. Some clones in this sample may be carry-over from other donors' samples.

In this sample, this clone turned up once. Distinct nucleotide sequences in the sample also encode this CDR3. V usage is TRBV9 and J usage is TRBJ2-3, with TRBD2 identical over 12 bases. J gave up 4 bases and V 4 bases, and 4 bases lay outside the gene matches. The CDR3 sequence is 15 residues long. Germline loops: CDR1 SGDLS, CDR2 YYNGEE. The CDR3 DNA reads as TGTGCCAGCAGCCCGACTAGCGGGAGAGCAGATACGCAGTATTTT. Translating it yields CASSPTSGRADTQYF. Based on the CDR3 plus reference TRBV9 and TRBJ2-3, the full variable domain is DSGVTQTPKHLITATGQRVTLRCSPRSGDLSVYWYQQSLDQGLQFLIQYYNGEERAKGNILERFSAQQFPDLHSELNLSSLELGDSALYFCASSPTSGRADTQYFGPGTRLTVL.

V usage is TRBV11-3 and J usage is TRBJ2-3, with a tentative D call TRBD2 (6 bases). The V gene's germline CDR1 is SGHNT and CDR2 YENEEA. This CDR3 contains 18 residues. Trimming cost V 0 bases and J 2 bases, with 18 bases left between them. CDR3: CASSLDQRLGSDTDTQYF. Here the CDR3 DNA reads TGTGCCAGCAGCTTAGATCAACGACTAGGGTCCGACACAGATACGCAGTATTTT.

The chain joins TRBV10-3 to TRBJ2-5, with TRBD2 matching 12 bases. The CDR3 contains 17 residues. In germline, CDR1 is ENHRY, CDR2 SYGVKD. V shed 2 bases and J 4 bases; nucleotides not matched to a gene: 8. CDR3 sequence (DNA): TGTGCCATCAGTGAGGAGACTAGCGGGAGTGGGAGAGAGACCCAGTACTTC. Translating it yields CAISEETSGSGRETQYF.

The rearrangement uses TRBV19 and TRBJ1-5; D uncertain. This CDR3 spans 14 amino acids. V dropped 5 bases and J dropped 3 bases, with 11 bases sitting between them. CDR1 LNHDA and CDR2 SQIVND come from the germline V gene (reference sequence). The CDR3 sequence is CASSLAGPNQPQHF. The CDR3 nucleotides read TGTGCCAGTAGTCTGGCCGGACCCAATCAGCCCCAGCATTTT.

This clone was counted once. The chain links TRBV19 to TRBJ2-4; D is ambiguous. The CDR3 runs 12 residues. Germline assignment: CDR1 LNHDA and CDR2 SQIVND (reference sequence). V was shortened by 8 bases and J by 4 bases, with 9 bases between the two germline ends. This CDR3 reads CASGVEKNIQYF. In DNA form, the CDR3 reads TGTGCCAGTGGGGTCGAAAAAAACATTCAGTACTTC.

This clone appeared a single time. The J gene is TRBJ2-1, the V gene TRBV30; 7 nucleotides match TRBD1. The CDR3 runs 15 residues. Germline loops: CDR1 GTSNPN, CDR2 SVGIG (reference sequence). J gave up 12 bases and V 0 bases, and 14 bases lay outside the gene matches. The CDR3 DNA is TGTGCCTGGAGTGTACTCCGGTTAAGGGGGCTGGGGCAGTTCTTC. Translation: CAWSVLRLRGLGQFF.

V and J are TRBV25-1 and TRBJ2-7; a possible D gene is TRBD1 (6 bases). Germline loops: CDR1 MGHDK, CDR2 SYGVNS. The CDR3 is made up of 12 amino acids. The ends were cut back, 6 bases at V and 7 bases at J, with 13 bases in the middle. The CDR3, as DNA: TGTGCCAGCAGCTACGGGCAGGGGGAGCAGTACTTC. Protein sequence: CASSYGQGEQYF.

Remarks on this clone: Other DNA variants within this sample encode the same CDR3. The rearrangement links TRBV9 to TRBJ1-1, with D unclear. Germline CDR1 SGDLS, CDR2 YYNGEE. Trimming cost V 1 base and J 0 bases, with 4 bases left between them. This CDR3 contains 13 residues. The CDR3: CASSVMVNTEAFF. The CDR3 DNA reads as TGTGCCAGCAGCGTAATGGTGAACACTGAAGCTTTCTTT.

The gene calls are TRBV9 and TRBJ2-5, with a weak D call TRBD1 (5 bases). CDR1 is SGDLS, CDR2 YYNGEE, per germline. The CDR3 spans 16 residues. The V end lost 4 bases, the J end lost 8 bases, and 24 bases lay between the germline ends. The CDR3: CASSNSWAEGAATQYF. CDR3 coding DNA: TGTGCCAGCAGCAACTCCTGGGCGGAAGGGGCCGCAACCCAGTACTTC. The full variable domain, rest sourced from reference TRBV9 and TRBJ2-5, is DSGVTQTPKHLITATGQRVTLRCSPRSGDLSVYWYQQSLDQGLQFLIQYYNGEERAKGNILERFSAQQFPDLHSELNLSSLELGDSALYFCASSNSWAEGAATQYFGPGTRLLVL.

In the case of this clone: Other DNA sequences in the sample encode the same CDR3. The V and J genes are TRBV11-2 and TRBJ1-5; D gene uncertain. V was clipped by 6 bases and J by 4 bases, with 13 bases between them. This CDR3 is 14 amino acids long. Germline V gives CDR1 SGHAT, CDR2 FQNNGV. CDR3 in amino acids: CASSLLGGNQPQHF. The DNA of the CDR3 is TGTGCCAGCAGTTTGCTGGGAGGAAATCAGCCCCAGCATTTT.

This chain uses TRBV5-4 with TRBJ1-3; possibly TRBD1 for D (5 bases). V was clipped by 2 bases and J by 3 bases, with 9 bases between them. Germline CDR1 reads SGHNT; CDR2 reads YYREEE (reference sequence). CDR3 length: 14 residues. This CDR3 is CASSFRGNGNTIYF. DNA of the CDR3: TGTGCCAGCAGCTTTCGGGGGAATGGAAACACCATATATTTT.

The gene calls are TRBV4-1 and TRBJ1-1; TRBD1 aligns across 9 bases. Per germline, CDR1 MGHRA and CDR2 YSYEKL. The V gene end was trimmed by 2 bases and the J gene end by 4 bases; junction bases not matched to a gene: 5. CDR3 size: 15 residues. CDR3 bases: TGCGCCAGCAGCCAACCCTTGGACAGGGGCACTGAAGCTTTCTTT. Residues: CASSQPLDRGTEAFF.